This section outlines one T cell receptor (beta chain) sequence together with its context. V trimming: 4 bases; J trimming: 7 bases; junction bases outside the gene matches: 11. The V gene's germline CDR1 is MNHNS and CDR2 SASEGT. The CDR3 is 16 residues long. This sample was included in a study of blood T cell repertoires in COVID-19. In the study overall: Collection of acute and convalescent COVID-19 samples took place in the United States, Italy and Spain. The analysed material was cDNA or gDNA that came from T cells, B-cell-depleted T cells, or PBMCs.

Seattle patients were enrolled while actively infected and followed longitudinally. In the original workflow: For nucleated cells, counts were estimated from reference gene primer amplification. Produced via immunoSEQ multiplex PCR; TCRdb's table is partial and in-frame only. V and J calls and clone size are as listed in that table; D and trimming were resolved from the DNA. Of about 64,000 clones detected, roughly 85% appear once; the ten largest clones hold 40% to 45%. The chain links TRBV6-1 to TRBJ1-4, with 8 nucleotides matching TRBD1. The sequencing input was peripheral blood. The clonotype was recovered from a woman aged 55 to 70 with COVID-19, enrolled during active disease. CDR3 sequence (DNA): TGTGCCAGCAGTGGAACAGGGGGGCTGGGTCTTGAAAAACTGTTTTTT. It is translated as CASSGTGGLGLEKLFF.